Shown below are 21 T cell receptor beta chains from a single sample sequenced in a study of blood T cell repertoires in COVID-19. Sequencing was performed with immunoSEQ multiplex PCR; in TCRdb, only in-frame clones are kept and a portion is missing. The sample contains some 100,000 clones, roughly nine tenths of which appear only once. Material for sequencing was peripheral blood. The receptors were sampled from a man aged 50 or older with acute or convalescent COVID-19.

The chain uses TRBV3-1 (or the pseudogene TRBV3-2) and TRBJ1-6; D remains unclear. CDR3 length equals 15 residues. V lost 1 base, J lost 7 bases, and 11 bases lay in between. CDR1 LGHDT and CDR2 YNNKEL come from the germline V gene (reference sequence). The DNA of the CDR3 is TGTGCCAGCAGCCAAGGCGGCGCGGAGAATTCACCCCTCCACTTT. The encoded protein is CASSQGGAENSPLHF.

The chain recombines TRBV7-9 with TRBJ1-1; unclear D gene. V lost 6 bases to trimming and J lost 7 bases, with 12 bases between them. This CDR3 region has 12 residues. CDR1 is SEHNR and CDR2 is FQNEAQ in the germline V gene (reference sequence). The CDR3 reads CASRPAESEAFF. As DNA, the CDR3 is TGTGCCAGCAGGCCCGCGGAGAGTGAAGCTTTCTTT.

The chain links TRBV3-1 (or the pseudogene TRBV3-2) to TRBJ2-2, with 10 bases fitting TRBD2. The germline V gene has CDR1 LGHDT and CDR2 YNNKEL (reference sequence). The CDR3 runs 18 residues. V dropped 6 bases and J dropped 0; count of bases not matched to a gene: 10. Written as DNA, the CDR3 is TGTGCCAGCAGAGAAAATGGGGGACTAGCGTCGAACACCGGGGAGCTGTTTTTT. This translates into CASRENGGLASNTGELFF.

This clone was counted once. CDR3 sequence (DNA): TGTGCCAGCAGCCACAGACTAGCGGGAGCCCAGGGGACCACCGGGGAGCTGTTTTTT. Translation gives CASSHRLAGAQGTTGELFF. The V and J genes are TRBV14 and TRBJ2-2; TRBD2 agrees at 12 bases. V shed 3 bases and J 4 bases; nucleotides not matched to a gene: 12. The V gene's germline CDR1 is SGHDN and CDR2 FVKESK. This CDR3 has 19 residues.

In this sample, this clone turned up a few times. The genes are TRBV19 and TRBJ2-5; 7 bases are a match to TRBD1. J was trimmed by 5 bases and V by 5 bases; bases with no gene match: 14. There are 16 residues in the CDR3. From germline, CDR1 is LNHDA and CDR2 SQIVND (reference sequence). CDR3 sequence (DNA): TGTGCCAGTAGTTGGAAGACAGGGAACCGAGGGGAGACCCAGTACTTC. Protein sequence: CASSWKTGNRGETQYF.

This sequence joins TRBV4-1 and TRBJ1-3; 9 bases fit TRBD1. The germline V gene has CDR1 MGHRA and CDR2 YSYEKL. The CDR3 length is 15 residues. Trimming cost V 3 bases and J 7 bases; bases outside gene matches: 7. The CDR3 coding sequence is TGCGCCAGCAGCCAGACGGACAGGGGCCCCAACACCATATATTTT. Encoded protein: CASSQTDRGPNTIYF.

The gene calls are TRBV9 and TRBJ1-1, with 10 bases lining up with TRBD1. Trimming cost V 3 bases and J 5 bases; bases outside gene matches: 10. The CDR3 is made up of 16 amino acids. The V gene's germline CDR1 is SGDLS and CDR2 YYNGEE. CDR3 nucleotides: TGTGCCAGCAGCGCTGGACAGGGGGGGGAGAGTACTGAAGCTTTCTTT. This codes for CASSAGQGGESTEAFF.

The CDR3 loop is CASSPTRGWQETQYF. CDR3 nucleotide sequence: TGTGCCAGCTCACCAACCCGGGGTTGGCAAGAGACCCAGTACTTC. This chain links TRBV18 with TRBJ2-5; TRBD2 might be the D (5 bases). CDR1 KGHSH and CDR2 LQKENI come from the germline V gene. The CDR3 is 15 residues long. Trimming cost V 2 bases and J 2 bases, with 12 bases left between them.

This clone was picked up one time. V is TRBV10-3 and J is TRBJ2-7; TRBD1 might be the D (6 bases). Trimming removed 4 bases from V and 5 bases from J, with 9 bases in between. Germline V gives CDR1 ENHRY, CDR2 SYGVKD. The CDR3 is made up of 12 amino acids. CDR3 residues: CAISATGNEQYF. CDR3 nucleotide sequence: TGTGCCATCAGTGCCACAGGGAACGAGCAGTACTTC.

The chain has TRBV5-1 and TRBJ2-1; 8 bases match TRBD1. The trim removed 1 base at V and 5 bases at J, leaving 11 bases unmatched. Germline V gene data show CDR1 as SGHRS and CDR2 as YFSETQ. There are 17 residues in the CDR3. The CDR3 DNA follows: TGCGCCAGCAGCTTGAGACTTGGTTGGGACAGGAACAATGAGCAGTTCTTC. This sequence encodes CASSLRLGWDRNNEQFF. Variable domain in full (rest from reference TRBV5-1 and TRBJ2-1): KAGVTQTPRYLIKTRGQQVTLSCSPISGHRSVSWYQQTPGQGLQFLFEYFSETQRNKGNFPGRFSGRQFSNSRSEMNVSTLELGDSALYLCASSLRLGWDRNNEQFFGPGTRLTVL.

The rearrangement joins TRBV7-6 to TRBJ2-5; D ambiguous. Trimming pared 5 bases from V and 4 bases from J, leaving 14 bases between. The CDR3 has 14 residues. Germline V gene data show CDR1 as SGHVS and CDR2 as FNYEAQ. The CDR3 is CASSPRHFGETQYF. Here the CDR3 DNA reads TGTGCCAGCAGCCCCCGACATTTTGGAGAGACCCAGTACTTC.

The chain couples TRBV24-1 to TRBJ2-3; D unclear. Germline CDR1 KGHDR, CDR2 SFDVKD. Trimming pared 9 bases from V and 0 bases from J, leaving 9 bases between. The CDR3 runs to 13 residues. As DNA, the CDR3 is TGTGCCACCGCGGCAACGAGCACAGATACGCAGTATTTT. Translating gives CATAATSTDTQYF.

The chain uses TRBV5-1 and TRBJ1-4, with D hard to call. Germline V gene data show CDR1 as SGHRS and CDR2 as YFSETQ. This CDR3 contains 15 residues. Trimming pared 4 bases from V and 0 bases from J, leaving 10 bases between. This chain's CDR3 is CASSERDATNEKLFF. The CDR3 DNA follows: TGCGCCAGCAGCGAGAGAGATGCAACTAATGAAAAACTGTTTTTT.

J is TRBJ1-1 and V is TRBV18; possible D gene TRBD1, 6 bases. CDR1 KGHSH and CDR2 LQKENI come from the germline V gene. The CDR3 has 15 residues. The V and J ends lost 2 bases and 6 bases respectively, with 16 bases between them. This CDR3 is CASSPATGMRAEAFF. The CDR3, as DNA: TGTGCCAGCTCACCAGCAACAGGGATGAGGGCTGAAGCTTTCTTT.

The genes are TRBV5-5 and TRBJ1-3; D ambiguous. This CDR3 is built from 15 residues. Germline lookup yields CDR1 SGHKS and CDR2 YYEKEE (reference sequence). V gave up 1 base and J gave up 6 bases, with 14 bases separating them. Written as DNA, the CDR3 is TGTGCCAGCAGCTTGAGTATGACTTCAGCAAACACCATATATTTT. It specifies CASSLSMTSANTIYF.

This chain uses TRBV30 with TRBJ2-7; D uncertain. The CDR3 length is 12 residues. Germline CDR1 reads GTSNPN; CDR2 reads SVGIG (reference sequence). Between the trimmed V and J ends, which lost 0 bases and 4 bases, there was a span of 7 bases. The CDR3 DNA reads as TGTGCCTGGAGTGTAATTTCATACGAGCAGTACTTC. Translated: CAWSVISYEQYF.

The CDR3: CASSYTGTSSSSEQFF. DNA for the CDR3: TGCGCCAGCAGTTACACCGGGACTAGTTCATCAAGTGAGCAGTTCTTC. The genes are TRBV5-1 and TRBJ2-1; 8 bases align to TRBD2. V shed 5 bases and J 9 bases; nucleotides not matched to a gene: 16. The CDR3 is 16 residues long. CDR1 is SGHRS and CDR2 is YFSETQ in the germline V gene.

The CDR3 loop is CASSTDRRYGYTF. DNA for the CDR3: TGTGCCAGCAGCACGGACAGACGCTATGGCTACACCTTC. This sequence joins TRBV7-9 and TRBJ1-2; perhaps TRBD1 as D (6 bases). Trimming took 5 bases from V and 4 from J, leaving 11 bases between them. Germline CDR1 and CDR2: SEHNR and FQNEAQ (reference sequence). This CDR3 comprises 13 residues.

V and J are TRBV6-1 and TRBJ2-2; 9 positions match TRBD1. This CDR3 spans 15 amino acids. Germline trimming cut 3 bases from V and 5 bases from J; bases unmatched to any gene: 4. Germline loops: CDR1 MNHNS, CDR2 SASEGT. This chain's CDR3 is CASSEGQGGTGELFF. CDR3 bases: TGTGCCAGCAGTGAGGGACAGGGCGGTACCGGGGAGCTGTTTTTT.

The chain recombines TRBV19 with TRBJ2-1, with 7 bases fitting TRBD2. The CDR3 totals 13 residues. The ends lost 3 bases at V and 5 bases at J; junction bases unmatched: 1. The germline CDR1 and CDR2 sequences are LNHDA and SQIVND (reference sequence). For the CDR3, the DNA is TGTGCCAGTAGTATGCGGGGGAACAATGAGCAGTTCTTC. This encodes CASSMRGNNEQFF. The whole variable domain, filled in from reference TRBV19 and TRBJ2-1, reads DGGITQSPKYLFRKEGQNVTLSCEQNLNHDAMYWYRQDPGQGLRLIYYSQIVNDFQKGDIAEGYSVSREKKESFPLTVTSAQKNPTAFYLCASSMRGNNEQFFGPGTRLTVL.

This CDR3 is CASSHRQGLSSYEQYF. DNA of the CDR3: TGCGCCAGCAGCCACCGTCAGGGACTTAGCTCCTACGAGCAGTACTTC. The chain carries TRBV4-1 and TRBJ2-7; D possibly corresponds to TRBD2 (6 bases). The germline V gene has CDR1 MGHRA and CDR2 YSYEKL. The CDR3 contains 16 residues. V was pared by 3 bases and J by 0 bases, with 15 bases between.